The 21 T cell receptor beta chains reported below all come from one sample, sequenced in a study of T cell clonality in common variable immunodeficiency. Sequenced by immunoSEQ multiplex PCR; TCRdb stores in-frame clones only, minus some. Altogether tens of thousands of clones were found in the sample, and no singletons occur. Sequencing used peripheral blood mononuclear cells. The source of these receptors is a person between 18 and 69 years old in good health.

This clone came up many times. CDR3: CASSYVNSGANVLTF. The CDR3 bases that were read are TGTGCCAGCAGTTACGTTAACTCTGGGGCCAACGTC. V gene TRBV6-2 or TRBV6-3 combines with J gene TRBJ2-6; unclear D gene. The missing CDR3 end, 3 residues past where the read stops, is filled in from the germline J gene. The CDR3 length is 15 residues. Germline assignment: CDR1 MNHEY and CDR2 SVGEGT. V lost 2 bases and J 0 bases, leaving 5 bases between the germline ends.

This clone was counted at least ten times. The CDR3 goes on 3 residues after the read ends, and that part is filled in from the germline J gene. The genes are TRBV5-1 and TRBJ2-5; 7 positions match TRBD2. Germline assignment: CDR1 SGHRS and CDR2 YFSETQ. The CDR3 runs 14 residues. The ends lost 4 bases at V and 2 bases at J; junction bases unmatched: 5. Incomplete CDR3 DNA: TGCGCCAGCAGCACCGGGACTACACAAGAGACC. Its translation: CASSTGTTQET. The CDR3 in its entirety is CASSTGTTQETQYF. The full variable domain, rest sourced from reference TRBV5-1 and TRBJ2-5, is KAGVTQTPRYLIKTRGQQVTLSCSPISGHRSVSWYQQTPGQGLQFLFEYFSETQRNKGNFPGRFSGRQFSNSRSEMNVSTLELGDSALYLCASSTGTTQETQYFGPGTRLLVL.

At least ten counts were recorded for this clone. With the read ending 3 residues before the CDR3 end, the germline J gene is used to fill in that end. V and J are TRBV28 and TRBJ2-7; TRBD1 matches 11 bases. Germline V CDR1 and CDR2: MDHEN, SYDVKM. CDR3 size: 15 residues. The J segment lost 4 bases and the V segment lost 5 bases, leaving 7 bases of the junction unmatched. The DNA read from the CDR3 is TGTGCCAGCAGTCCTCCGGGGACAGGGGGGTACGAG. Its translation: CASSPPGTGGYE. The full CDR3 protein reads CASSPPGTGGYEQYF.

This clone was picked up many times. The sequence runs out 3 residues before the end of the CDR3; the remainder is reconstructed from the germline J gene. The V and J genes are TRBV20-1 and TRBJ2-7; 7 bases agree with TRBD1. The CDR3 contains 13 residues. V lost 7 bases and J lost 2; bases outside the gene matches: 8. Germline V gene data show CDR1 as DFQATT and CDR2 as SNEGSKA (reference sequence). The CDR3 protein is CSVLGDRTYEQYF. The DNA read from the CDR3 is TGCAGTGTCCTCGGGGACAGAACCTACGAG.

This clone was recorded many times. Sequencing ends 3 residues short of the CDR3 end; the germline J gene provides the rest. This rearrangement joins TRBV5-1 to TRBJ2-1; D is possibly TRBD1 (6 bases). Germline loops: CDR1 SGHRS, CDR2 YFSETQ. Between the trimmed V and J ends, which lost 0 bases and 7 bases, there was a span of 8 bases. The CDR3 consists of 13 residues. This CDR3 is CASSLAGVNEQFF. CDR3 DNA, as far as it was read: TGCGCCAGCAGCTTGGCAGGGGTAAATGAG.

This clone has a count of ten or more. The read terminates 3 residues before the CDR3 end, so the remaining end is supplied by the germline J gene. The V and J genes are TRBV29-1 and TRBJ2-1, with 7 bases matching TRBD2. Germline V gene data show CDR1 as SQVTM and CDR2 as ANQGSEA. V dropped 7 bases and J dropped 6; count of bases not matched to a gene: 12. The CDR3 is 14 residues long. Incomplete CDR3 DNA: TGCAGCGCAAAATGGGGCGGGGAGGGCAATGAG. It encodes CSAKWGGEGNE. The whole CDR3 protein is CSAKWGGEGNEQFF.

This clone was counted at least ten times. The CDR3 goes on 3 residues after the read ends, and that part is filled in from the germline J gene. The rearrangement links TRBV28 to TRBJ2-5; TRBD1 aligns across 9 bases. Looked up from germline, CDR1 is MDHEN and CDR2 is SYDVKM. The CDR3 extends over 17 amino acids. After removal of 0 bases from V and 3 bases from J, the junction contained 8 bases not matched to a gene. CDR3 region: CASSLWGTGTGKETQYF. The CDR3 DNA, read in part, is TGTGCCAGCAGTTTATGGGGTACCGGGACAGGGAAAGAGACC.

Details on this clone: The CDR3 end is not reached by the read, which stops 3 residues before it; the germline J gene fills it in. The chain employs TRBV20-1 and TRBJ2-1; 7 bases match TRBD2. Per germline, CDR1 DFQATT and CDR2 SNEGSKA (reference sequence). V shed 7 bases, J shed 4 bases, and the junction held 10 bases outside the gene matches. The CDR3 runs 14 residues. The sequenced part of the CDR3 DNA is TGCAGTGGCAGAAGGGCTAGCGGATACAATGAG. Its translation is CSGRRASGYNE. The complete CDR3 protein is CSGRRASGYNEQFF.

This clone was counted at least ten times. From the germline J gene comes the end of the CDR3, since the read stops 3 residues before it. The chain recombines TRBV5-4 with TRBJ1-2; 8 nucleotides line up with TRBD1. There are 16 residues in the CDR3. The V and J ends lost 5 bases and 4 bases, in that order; junction bases with no gene match: 13. The germline V gene encodes CDR1 SGHNT and CDR2 YYREEE (reference sequence). This CDR3 is CASSSARAGGSYGYTF. The sequenced part of the CDR3 DNA is TGTGCCAGCAGTTCGGCCCGGGCAGGGGGCTCCTATGGC.

In this sample, this clone turned up many times. The read is 3 residues too short to cover the CDR3 end, so that end is filled in from the germline J gene. V gene TRBV2 combines with J gene TRBJ1-2; D unclear. V shed 10 bases and J shed 7 bases, with 19 bases lying between them. Germline assignment: CDR1 SNHLY and CDR2 FYNNEI. The CDR3 sequence is 13 residues long. Here the CDR3 reads CAIHGVPAGGYTF. CDR3 bases read: TGTGCCATCCATGGGGTCCCGGCGGGTGGC.

At least ten counts were recorded for this clone. The CDR3 goes on 3 residues after the read ends, and that part is filled in from the germline J gene. The rearrangement uses TRBV10-3 and TRBJ2-7; 7 positions agree with TRBD2. Germline V CDR1 and CDR2: ENHRY, SYGVKD. The CDR3 extends over 14 amino acids. J gave up 0 bases and V 11 bases, and 10 bases lay outside the gene matches. The sequenced CDR3 bases are TGTGCCTCGGGGGGAGACAACCTCTCCTACGAG. Translated: CASGGDNLSYE. The whole CDR3 sequence reads CASGGDNLSYEQYF.

This clone occurred a few times. The read terminates 3 residues ahead of where the CDR3 ends, so the germline J gene completes it. The chain uses TRBV2 and TRBJ2-7; D remains ambiguous. The germline gives CDR1 SNHLY, CDR2 FYNNEI. The CDR3 totals 11 residues. With 7 bases removed from V and 4 bases from J, the gap between germline ends came to 8 bases. The sequenced part of the CDR3 DNA is TGTGCCAGCATAATAGGGTACGAG. Amino acids: CASIIGYE. The entire CDR3 protein is CASIIGYEQYF.

The table lists this clone with many counts. CDR3 in amino acids: CASSEGTSGRATTDTQYF. Partial CDR3 DNA: TGTGCCAGCAGCGAAGGGACTAGCGGGAGGGCTACGACAGATACG. This chain links TRBV7-6 with TRBJ2-3; 16 nucleotides line up with TRBD2. The CDR3 goes on 3 residues after the read ends, and that part is filled in from the germline J gene. Germline CDR1 reads SGHVS; CDR2 reads FNYEAQ. CDR3 size: 18 residues. J was trimmed by 3 bases and V by 5 bases; bases with no gene match: 8.

Here the CDR3 reads CSAKGPTSGRSEQFF. CDR3 bases read: TGCAGTGCTAAAGGTCCTACTAGCGGGAGAAGTGAG. This chain uses TRBV20-1 with TRBJ2-1, with 11 nucleotides matching TRBD2. The read terminates 3 residues ahead of where the CDR3 ends, so the germline J gene completes it. Germline CDR1 is DFQATT and CDR2 is SNEGSKA (reference sequence). Trimming removed 4 bases from V and 9 bases from J; junction bases left unmatched: 11. This CDR3 region has 15 residues.

Ten or more counts support this clone. The read comes to an end 3 residues before the CDR3 does, leaving the germline J gene to fill in the end. The chain uses TRBV19 and TRBJ2-1; 8 nucleotides agree with TRBD2. In germline, CDR1 is LNHDA, CDR2 SQIVND (reference sequence). Germline trimming cut 5 bases from V and 3 bases from J; bases unmatched to any gene: 3. CDR3 length: 14 amino acids. Incomplete CDR3 DNA: TGTGCCAGTAGTCTCAGCGGGGGCTACAATGAG. Amino acid sequence: CASSLSGGYNE. In full, the CDR3 reads CASSLSGGYNEQFF.

This clone has more than one count but fewer than ten. A junction end diverges from the germline sequence, so it may reflect a read error. The read terminates 3 residues before the CDR3 end, so the remaining end is supplied by the germline J gene. The gene calls are TRBV7-9 and TRBJ2-3; tentative D call: TRBD2 (5 bases). The CDR3 loop spans 13 amino acids. The germline gives CDR1 SEHNR, CDR2 FQNEAQ (reference sequence). The CDR3 sequence is CPSSRSGTDTQYF. The DNA read from the CDR3 is TGTCCCAGCAGCCGTAGCGGCACAGATACG.

This clone has ten or more counts. The read falls 3 residues short of the CDR3 end, and the missing part is taken from the germline J gene. The same CDR3 is also encoded by other DNA sequences in this sample. The chain employs TRBV5-1 and TRBJ2-1; D unclear. Trimming took 4 bases from V and 3 from J, leaving 11 bases between them. CDR1 SGHRS and CDR2 YFSETQ come from the germline V gene. This CDR3 has 14 residues. The CDR3 protein is CASSPYSSYNEQFF. The sequenced part of the CDR3 DNA is TGCGCCAGCAGCCCGTACAGCAGCTACAATGAG. The variable domain in full, completed from reference TRBV5-1 and TRBJ2-1, reads KAGVTQTPRYLIKTRGQQVTLSCSPISGHRSVSWYQQTPGQGLQFLFEYFSETQRNKGNFPGRFSGRQFSNSRSEMNVSTLELGDSALYLCASSPYSSYNEQFFGPGTRLTVL.

Ten or more counts support this clone. The read gets to within 3 residues of the CDR3 end, and the germline J gene fills in the rest. The chain has TRBV19 and TRBJ2-1; 13 positions agree with TRBD2. V gave up 4 bases and J gave up 0 bases; unmatched junction bases: 9. This CDR3 spans 19 amino acids. Germline lookup yields CDR1 LNHDA and CDR2 SQIVND (reference sequence). The sequenced part of the CDR3 DNA is TGTGCCAGTAGTACACCTGGACTAGCGGGAGTCGGCTCCTACAATGAG. Amino acid sequence: CASSTPGLAGVGSYNE. The whole CDR3 protein is CASSTPGLAGVGSYNEQFF.

This clone was recorded at least ten times. The CDR3 is cut off 3 residues early in the read; its end comes from the germline J gene. This chain uses TRBV5-4 with TRBJ2-1; TRBD1 matches at 9 bases. The CDR3 extends over 15 amino acids. Germline V gene sequence: CDR1 SGHNT, CDR2 YYREEE (reference sequence). With 4 bases clipped from V and 8 bases from J, the junction kept 10 bases outside the gene matches. CDR3 in amino acids: CASSPGQGLVHEQFF. The covered CDR3 bases are TGTGCCAGCAGCCCCGGACAGGGGTTAGTTCATGAG.

At least ten counts were recorded for this clone. The read comes to an end 3 residues before the CDR3 does, leaving the germline J gene to fill in the end. This chain joins TRBV9 and TRBJ2-7, with TRBD2 identical over 8 bases. The germline V gene encodes CDR1 SGDLS and CDR2 YYNGEE. After removal of 2 bases from V and 3 bases from J, the junction contained 4 bases not matched to a gene. CDR3 size: 14 residues. This chain's CDR3 is CASSVSGGDYEQYF. CDR3 DNA, as far as it was read: TGTGCCAGCAGCGTCTCCGGGGGGGACTACGAG.

This clone has ten or more counts. The CDR3 end falls 3 residues outside the read, so it is completed with the germline J gene. V gene TRBV7-9 combines with J gene TRBJ1-1; D gene ambiguous. The CDR3 loop spans 13 amino acids. Trimming shortened V by 8 bases and J by 1 base, and 11 bases separated the two germline ends. Looked up from germline, CDR1 is SEHNR and CDR2 is FQNEAQ (reference sequence). The CDR3 protein is CASLLVANTEAFF. CDR3 bases read: TGTGCCAGCCTACTAGTGGCGAACACTGAA.